Only one count was recorded for the clone carrying this TCR beta chain. The CDR3 sequence is 14 residues long. Germline V gives CDR1 SGHRS, CDR2 YFSETQ. Trimming removed 0 bases from V and 0 bases from J, with 6 bases in between. This table comes from immunoSEQ multiplex PCR, and its TCRdb copy is limited to in-frame clones, with some not included. The data show hundreds of thousands of clones, roughly nine tenths seen once. These data come from a study of blood T cell repertoires in COVID-19. Across the whole study: Italy, Spain and the United States were the sources of the convalescent and acute COVID-19 samples.

The sample consisted of peripheral blood. The clonotype was recovered from a man aged 60-69 years who had recovered from COVID-19. The chain links TRBV5-1 to TRBJ1-2; D gene uncertain. The CDR3, as DNA: TGCGCCAGCAGCTTGGACATCCCTAACTATGGCTACACCTTC. Residues: CASSLDIPNYGYTF. The full variable domain, its missing parts supplied by reference TRBV5-1 and TRBJ1-2, is KAGVTQTPRYLIKTRGQQVTLSCSPISGHRSVSWYQQTPGQGLQFLFEYFSETQRNKGNFPGRFSGRQFSNSRSEMNVSTLELGDSALYLCASSLDIPNYGYTFGSGTRLTVV.